The clone carrying this TCR beta chain has more than one count but fewer than ten. Its antigen is undetermined. PCR amplification relied on 60 Vbeta primers (plus 13 Jbeta primers). Some clones are missing from TCRdb's copy, which holds only in-frame ones; the method was immunoSEQ multiplex PCR. The repertoire includes about 83,000 clones, roughly 79% of them detected once, and 1.5% to 2% sits in the top ten. The source of the sample is a study of cytomegalovirus exposure and HLA in healthy donors. Study summary: For the approximately 360 genotyped donors, 75% to 90% fell within the Caucasian-associated ancestry cluster.

The germline gives CDR1 GTSNPN, CDR2 SVGIG (reference sequence). V was shortened by 3 bases and J by 4 bases, with 9 bases between the two germline ends. The CDR3 runs to 12 residues. Study outcomes and limitations: In vitro confirmation showed three CMV-associated chains to be CMV antigen specific. The study recorded some 160 TCR beta chains that were cytomegalovirus-associated. Across all donors, roughly uniform sequencing depth was an assumption of the presence/absence analyses.

This clonotype was obtained from a woman aged 30 to 39 in good health and CMV-seronegative. The sequenced sample consisted of PBMCs. The chain recombines TRBV30 with TRBJ1-1; D remains ambiguous. The CDR3: CAWSHSGTEAFF. The CDR3 coding sequence is TGTGCCTGGAGCCACTCGGGCACTGAAGCTTTCTTT. Based on the CDR3 plus reference TRBV30 and TRBJ1-1, the full variable domain is SQTIHQWPATLVQPVGSPLSLECTVEGTSNPNLYWYRQAAGRGLQLLFYSVGIGQISSEVPQNLSASRPQDRQFILSSKKLLLSDSGFYLCAWSHSGTEAFFGQGTRLTVV.